Below, one TCR beta chain is given with its context. This specimen comes from a study of blood T cell repertoires in COVID-19. About the study: The samples span acute and convalescent COVID-19 from the United States, Italy and Spain.

Per the germline V gene, CDR1 is SGHDT and CDR2 is YYEEEE. V was shortened by 0 bases and J by 0 bases, with 7 bases between the two germline ends. The CDR3 loop spans 15 amino acids. The assay was immunoSEQ multiplex PCR, and TCRdb's table has in-frame clones only and misses some. In the table there are some 70,000 clones, approximately 88% of which are singletons. The receptor was derived from an older woman with acute or convalescent COVID-19. The rearrangement links TRBV5-6 to TRBJ1-3; D gene uncertain. Sequenced sample: peripheral blood. The CDR3 sequence: CASSLGPSSGNTIYF. CDR3 coding DNA: TGTGCCAGCAGCTTGGGACCTAGCTCTGGAAACACCATATATTTT.